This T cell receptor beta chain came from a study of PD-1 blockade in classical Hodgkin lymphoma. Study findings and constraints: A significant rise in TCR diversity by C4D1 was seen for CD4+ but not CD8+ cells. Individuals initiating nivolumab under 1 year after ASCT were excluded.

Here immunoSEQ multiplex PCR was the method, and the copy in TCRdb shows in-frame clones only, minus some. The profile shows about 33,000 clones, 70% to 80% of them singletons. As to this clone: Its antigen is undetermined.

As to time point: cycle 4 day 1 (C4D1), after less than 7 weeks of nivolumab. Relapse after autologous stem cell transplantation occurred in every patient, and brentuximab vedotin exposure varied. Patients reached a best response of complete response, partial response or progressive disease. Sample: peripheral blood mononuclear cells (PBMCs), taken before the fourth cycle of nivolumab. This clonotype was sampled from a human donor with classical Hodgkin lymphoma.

CDR3 amino acids: CASIDLARLFGGLKGTGELFF. CDR3 sequence (DNA): TGTGCCAGCATTGACTTGGCCCGGCTTTTCGGGGGGCTAAAGGGGACCGGGGAGCTGTTTTTT. V is TRBV28 and J is TRBJ2-2, with D possibly being TRBD2 (7 bases). The CDR3 has 21 residues. Per germline, CDR1 MDHEN and CDR2 SYDVKM. V gave up 7 bases and J gave up 5 bases, with 35 bases separating them.